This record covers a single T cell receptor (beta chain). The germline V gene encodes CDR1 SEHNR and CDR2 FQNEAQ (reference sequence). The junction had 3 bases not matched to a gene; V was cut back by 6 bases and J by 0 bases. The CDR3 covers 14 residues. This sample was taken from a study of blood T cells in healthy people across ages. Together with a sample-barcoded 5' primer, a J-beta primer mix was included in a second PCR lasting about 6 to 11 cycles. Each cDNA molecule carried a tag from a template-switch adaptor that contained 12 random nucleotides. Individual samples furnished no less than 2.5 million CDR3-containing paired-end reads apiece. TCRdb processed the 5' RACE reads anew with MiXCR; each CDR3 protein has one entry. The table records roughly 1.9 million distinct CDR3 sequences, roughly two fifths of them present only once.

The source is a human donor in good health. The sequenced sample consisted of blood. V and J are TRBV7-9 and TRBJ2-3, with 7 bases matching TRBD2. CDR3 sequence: CASRVGGSTDTQYF. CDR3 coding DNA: TGTGCCAGCAGGGTCGGGGGGAGCACAGATACGCAGTATTTT.